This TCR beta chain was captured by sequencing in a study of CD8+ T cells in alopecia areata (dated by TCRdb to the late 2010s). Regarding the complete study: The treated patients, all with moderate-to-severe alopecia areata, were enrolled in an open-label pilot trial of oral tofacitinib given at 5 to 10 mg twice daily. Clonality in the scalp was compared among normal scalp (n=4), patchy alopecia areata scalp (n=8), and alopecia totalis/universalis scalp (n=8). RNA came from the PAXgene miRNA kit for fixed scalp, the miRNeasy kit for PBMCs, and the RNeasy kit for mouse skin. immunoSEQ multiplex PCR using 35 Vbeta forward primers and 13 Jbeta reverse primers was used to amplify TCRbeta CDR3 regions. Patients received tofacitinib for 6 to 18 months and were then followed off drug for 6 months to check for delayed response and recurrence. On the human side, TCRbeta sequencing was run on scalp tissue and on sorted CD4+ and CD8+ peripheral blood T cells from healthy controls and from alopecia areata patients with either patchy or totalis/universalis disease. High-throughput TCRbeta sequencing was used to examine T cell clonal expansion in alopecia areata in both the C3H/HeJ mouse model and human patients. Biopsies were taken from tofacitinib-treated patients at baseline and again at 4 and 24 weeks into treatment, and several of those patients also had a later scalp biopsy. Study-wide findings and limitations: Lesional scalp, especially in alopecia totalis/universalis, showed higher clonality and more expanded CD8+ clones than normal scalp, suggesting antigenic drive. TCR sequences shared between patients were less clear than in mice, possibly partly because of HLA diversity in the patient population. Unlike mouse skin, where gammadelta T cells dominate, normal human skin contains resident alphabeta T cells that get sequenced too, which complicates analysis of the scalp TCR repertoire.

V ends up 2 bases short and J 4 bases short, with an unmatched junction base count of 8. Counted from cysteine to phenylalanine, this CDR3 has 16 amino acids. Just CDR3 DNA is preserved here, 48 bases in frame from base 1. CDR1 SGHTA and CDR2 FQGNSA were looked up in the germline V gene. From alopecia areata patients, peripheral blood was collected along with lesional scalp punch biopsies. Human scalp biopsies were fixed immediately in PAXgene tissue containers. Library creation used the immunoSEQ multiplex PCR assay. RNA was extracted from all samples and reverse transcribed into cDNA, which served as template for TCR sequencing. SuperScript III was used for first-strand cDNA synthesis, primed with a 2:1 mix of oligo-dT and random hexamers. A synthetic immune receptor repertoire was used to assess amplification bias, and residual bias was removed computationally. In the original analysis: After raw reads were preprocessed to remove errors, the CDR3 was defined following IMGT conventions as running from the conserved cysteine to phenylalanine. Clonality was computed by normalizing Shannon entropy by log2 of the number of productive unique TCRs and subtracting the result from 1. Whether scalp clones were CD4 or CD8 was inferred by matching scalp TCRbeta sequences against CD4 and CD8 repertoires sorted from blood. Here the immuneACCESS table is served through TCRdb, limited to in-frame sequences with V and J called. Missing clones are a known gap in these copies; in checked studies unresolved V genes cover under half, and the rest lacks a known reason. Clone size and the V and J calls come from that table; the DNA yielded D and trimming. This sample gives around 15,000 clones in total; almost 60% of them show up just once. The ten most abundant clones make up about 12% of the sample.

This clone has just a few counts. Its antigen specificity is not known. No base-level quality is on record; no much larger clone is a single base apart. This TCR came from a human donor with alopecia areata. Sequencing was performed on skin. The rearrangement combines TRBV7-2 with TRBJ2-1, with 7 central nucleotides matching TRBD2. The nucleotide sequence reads TGTGCCAGCAGCTTAACGCGGCTAGCGGTTTACAATGAGCAGTTCTTC. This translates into CASSLTRLAVYNEQFF. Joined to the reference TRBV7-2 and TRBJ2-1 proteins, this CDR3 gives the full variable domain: GAGVSQSPSNKVTEKGKDVELRCDPISGHTALYWYRQSLGQGLEFLIYFQGNSAPDKSGLPSDRFSAERTGGSVSTLTIQRTQQEDSAVYLCASSLTRLAVYNEQFFGPGTRLTVL.